Below are 5 T cell receptor beta chains sequenced from a single sample in a study of blood T cell repertoires in COVID-19. Method: immunoSEQ multiplex PCR; TCRdb's copy keeps in-frame clones and lacks some. The table shows more than 200,000 clones, with 65% to 85% occurring only once. Sequenced: PBMCs or T cells enriched from blood (not recorded which). These receptors originate from a middle-aged woman with acute COVID-19.

The chain combines TRBV3-1 (or the pseudogene TRBV3-2) with TRBJ2-7; D remains unclear. Trimming removed 0 bases from V and 8 bases from J, with 8 bases in between. The germline gives CDR1 LGHDT, CDR2 YNNKEL (reference sequence). This CDR3 is 12 amino acids long. The CDR3 DNA reads as TGTGCCAGCAGCCAAGAAAGACAAAAGCAGTACTTC. Translated, it gives CASSQERQKQYF.

This clone was detected many times. The chain has TRBV30 and TRBJ1-6; D gene uncertain. V lost 8 bases, J lost 10 bases, and 9 bases lay in between. The CDR3 extends over 10 amino acids. Germline CDR1 and CDR2: GTSNPN and SVGIG (reference sequence). As DNA, the CDR3 is TGTGCCGTTGGAGTATCACCCCTCCACTTT. Protein sequence: CAVGVSPLHF.

The V call is TRBV30, the J call TRBJ1-3, with D uncertain. The V gene's germline CDR1 is GTSNPN and CDR2 SVGIG (reference sequence). The V and J ends lost 1 base and 4 bases respectively, with 11 bases between them. CDR3 size: 14 residues. DNA of the CDR3: TGTGCCTGGAGTGCCGGGGTGGGGGGAAACACCATATATTTT. Translating it yields CAWSAGVGGNTIYF.

The V gene is TRBV13, the J gene TRBJ2-3; 7 bases line up with TRBD2. CDR1 and CDR2 from the germline V gene are PRHDT and FYEKMQ (reference sequence). The V segment lost 3 bases and the J segment 2 bases; nucleotides outside the gene matches: 11. This CDR3 has 17 residues. DNA for the CDR3: TGTGCCAGCAGCTTCCAGCCTGTCGGGAGGACCACAGATACGCAGTATTTT. As protein: CASSFQPVGRTTDTQYF.

The chain joins TRBV7-2 to TRBJ2-3; 13 nucleotides align to TRBD2. J gave up 6 bases and V 5 bases, and 2 bases lay outside the gene matches. This CDR3 is 14 amino acids long. From germline, CDR1 is SGHTA and CDR2 FQGNSA. The CDR3 loop reads CASSQTSGRDTQYF. The CDR3, as DNA: TGTGCCAGCAGCCAGACTAGCGGGAGGGATACGCAGTATTTT. The entire variable domain, with the rest obtained from reference TRBV7-2 and TRBJ2-3, is as follows: GAGVSQSPSNKVTEKGKDVELRCDPISGHTALYWYRQSLGQGLEFLIYFQGNSAPDKSGLPSDRFSAERTGGSVSTLTIQRTQQEDSAVYLCASSQTSGRDTQYFGPGTRLTVL.